These T cell receptor beta chains were read from a single sample in a study of CD8 T cells in ankylosing spondylitis. Each CDR3 protein is one row after TCRdb ran MiXCR on the 5' RACE reads. The sample lists approximately 42,000 distinct CDR3 sequences, more than 3% seen once, with 3% to 4% in the top ten. The sequencing input was blood, either unsorted or a sorted T cell fraction (not recorded which). The receptors come from a female donor with ankylosing spondylitis or in good health (not recorded which). Each CDR3 is given with its conserved first and last residue. The order of the fields is CDR3 length, J gene, clone size, V gene, D gene, CDR3 protein, CDR3 DNA. A D gene is named only where the DNA matches it firmly. Clone size, where shown, is once, few, many, or a class for clones that have expanded.

14	TRBJ1-1	many	TRBV9	.	CASSLHRVPTEAFF	TGTGCCAGCAGCCTCCACAGGGTCCCCACTGAAGCTTTCTTT
15	TRBJ2-3	many	TRBV9	TRBD2	CASSATSGGWDTQYF	TGTGCCAGCAGCGCGACTAGCGGGGGTTGGGATACGCAGTATTTT
15	TRBJ1-3	many	TRBV9	.	CASSPGRRSGNTIYF	TGTGCCAGCAGCCCGGGACGACGCTCTGGAAACACCATATATTTT
14	TRBJ2-5	many	TRBV9	TRBD2	CASSVDSGVETQYF	TGTGCCAGCAGCGTTGATAGCGGGGTTGAGACCCAGTACTTC
15	TRBJ1-6	many	TRBV9	TRBD1	CASSPPGQGESPLHF	TGTGCCAGCAGCCCTCCGGGACAGGGGGAATCACCCCTCCACTTT
14	TRBJ2-2	many	TRBV9	.	CASSVEGDTGELFF	TGTGCCAGCAGCGTAGAAGGTGACACCGGGGAGCTGTTTTTT
14	TRBJ2-5	.	TRBV9	.	CASSQGNLQETQYF	TGTGCCAGCTCGCAAGGAAACCTCCAAGAGACCCAGTACTTC
13	TRBJ2-1	many	TRBV9	.	CASSPGGHNEQFF	TGTGCCAGCAGTCCGGGGGGCCACAATGAGCAGTTCTTC
16	TRBJ2-3	many	TRBV9	TRBD1	CASSVGDRLRTDTQYF	TGTGCCAGCAGCGTGGGGGACAGGCTACGCACAGATACGCAGTATTTT
16	TRBJ1-1	many	TRBV9	.	CASSVGRASRYGEAFF	TGTGCCAGCAGCGTAGGGCGAGCCAGCCGTTATGGTGAAGCTTTCTTT
16	TRBJ2-1	many	TRBV9	.	CASSVGGSSSYNEQFF	TGTGCCAGCAGCGTAGGAGGGTCCAGCTCCTACAATGAGCAGTTCTTC
15	TRBJ1-4	many	TRBV9	.	CASSVREQTNEKLFF	TGTGCCAGCAGCGTCAGGGAGCAGACTAATGAAAAACTGTTTTTT
14	TRBJ2-5	many	TRBV9	.	CASSVRGSQETQYF	TGTGCCAGCAGCGTTCGAGGGAGCCAAGAGACCCAGTACTTC
18	TRBJ2-1	many	TRBV9	TRBD2	CASSGRTSGAPAYNEQFF	TGTGCCAGCAGCGGACGGACTAGCGGGGCTCCCGCCTACAATGAGCAGTTCTTC
17	TRBJ2-3	medium-sized	TRBV9	.	CASSAPGGGLSTDTQYF	TGTGCCAGCAGCGCCCCCGGAGGGGGATTGTCGACAGATACGCAGTATTTT
12	TRBJ2-5	many	TRBV9	.	CASSRLGETQYF	TGTGCCAGCAGCCGCCTCGGGGAGACCCAGTACTTC
14	TRBJ2-2	many	TRBV9	.	CASSLQGGTGELFF	TGTGCCAGCAGCCTGCAGGGGGGCACCGGGGAGCTGTTTTTT
17	TRBJ2-2	many	TRBV9	TRBD2	CASSVLAGGKNTGELFF	TGTGCCAGCAGCGTATTAGCGGGGGGAAAGAACACCGGGGAGCTGTTTTTT
18	TRBJ2-2	.	TRBV9	.	CASSLRGGTVQNTGELFF	TGTGCCAGCAGCCTCCGCGGGGGGACAGTACAGAACACCGGGGAGCTGTTTTTT
16	TRBJ2-1	.	TRBV9	TRBD2	CASSVTAGGRYDEQFF	TGTGCCAGCAGCGTGACGGCGGGGGGGCGTTACGATGAGCAGTTCTTC
15	TRBJ2-3	many	TRBV9	.	CASSPTLRFTDTQYF	TGTGCCAGCAGCCCAACCCTGAGATTCACAGATACGCAGTATTTT
17	TRBJ2-6	many	TRBV9	.	CASSPGRPLSGANVLTF	TGTGCCAGCAGCCCTGGACGTCCACTCTCTGGGGCCAACGTCCTGACTTTC